One sample yielded the 22 T cell receptor beta chains listed below, sequenced in a study of cytomegalovirus exposure and HLA in healthy donors. Vbeta (60) and Jbeta (13) primers were used in the PCR. Profiled with immunoSEQ multiplex PCR; TCRdb holds only in-frame clones, not every one. The sample records about 160,000 clones, 80% being singletons. The specimen sequenced was PBMCs. These receptors all stem from a woman aged 45 to 65 in good health and CMV-seronegative.

This chain joins TRBV28 and TRBJ2-7; 11 nucleotides align to TRBD2. Germline trimming cut 11 bases from V and 3 bases from J; bases unmatched to any gene: 6. In germline, CDR1 is MDHEN, CDR2 SYDVKM. There are 13 residues in the CDR3. DNA of the CDR3: TGTGCCGGCTCTAGCGGGGGGCTCTACGAGCAGTACTTC. It specifies CAGSSGGLYEQYF.

The CDR3 loop reads CASRATGGNQPQHF. CDR3 sequence (DNA): TGTGCCAGCAGAGCAACAGGGGGCAATCAGCCCCAGCATTTT. The V call is TRBV2, the J call TRBJ1-5, with 7 bases fitting TRBD1. J lost 2 bases, V lost 6 bases, and 4 bases had no gene match. This CDR3 has 14 residues. Germline V CDR1 and CDR2: SNHLY, FYNNEI.

J is TRBJ2-3 and V is TRBV28, with TRBD1 identical over 7 bases. J was trimmed by 3 bases and V by 1 base; bases with no gene match: 13. There are 18 residues in the CDR3. In germline, CDR1 is MDHEN, CDR2 SYDVKM. The CDR3 DNA sequence: TGTGCCAGCAGTTTATTAGCCGTGAGGGGGCGAGGGACAGATACGCAGTATTTT. Its translation: CASSLLAVRGRGTDTQYF.

The chain couples TRBV4-3 to TRBJ1-1, with 8 bases fitting TRBD1. This CDR3 is built from 15 residues. V shed 4 bases and J 4 bases; nucleotides not matched to a gene: 8. CDR1 LGHNA and CDR2 YSLEER come from the germline V gene. CDR3 amino acids: CASSPYQGAGTEAFF. CDR3 DNA: TGCGCCAGCAGCCCCTATCAGGGGGCAGGCACTGAAGCTTTCTTT.

This rearrangement joins TRBV5-4 to TRBJ1-6, with D tentatively TRBD1 (6 bases). The CDR3 is 14 amino acids. The germline V gene has CDR1 SGHNT and CDR2 YYREEE (reference sequence). Trimming left V 0 bases short and J 10 bases short, with 11 bases between. The CDR3 DNA reads as TGTGCCAGCAGCTTGGGCGGGGGCGGATCACCCCTCCACTTT. It specifies CASSLGGGGSPLHF.

In this sample, this clone turned up once. The chain uses TRBV5-4 and TRBJ2-5; tentatively, D is TRBD1 (6 bases). Trimming took off 2 bases at V and 5 bases at J, with 13 bases between the two ends. This CDR3 comprises 14 residues. Germline-derived CDR1 and CDR2 are SGHNT and YYREEE (reference sequence). The CDR3 loop is CASSLGGRRETQYF. CDR3 coding DNA: TGTGCCAGCAGCTTAGGGGGAAGAAGGGAGACCCAGTACTTC.

The chain links TRBV7-9 to TRBJ2-1; possible D gene TRBD1, 5 bases. The CDR3 totals 17 residues. Germline V CDR1 and CDR2: SEHNR, FQNEAQ (reference sequence). With 1 base removed from V and 4 bases from J, the gap between germline ends came to 17 bases. CDR3 bases: TGTGCCAGCAGCTTAGGCTTCAGGGCTGGGGTATACAATGAGCAGTTCTTC. Its translation: CASSLGFRAGVYNEQFF.

The chain has TRBV6-1 and TRBJ1-1; D call uncertain. V was clipped by 1 base and J by 4 bases, with 7 bases between them. This CDR3 is built from 13 residues. Germline lookup yields CDR1 MNHNS and CDR2 SASEGT. In DNA, the CDR3 is TGTGCCAGCAGTGAAGATGGCTTCACTGAAGCTTTCTTT. It yields the protein CASSEDGFTEAFF.

The chain uses TRBV9 and TRBJ1-1; TRBD1 might be the D (6 bases). The CDR3 consists of 15 residues. V lost 3 bases and J lost 1, with 13 bases in between. Germline CDR1 reads SGDLS; CDR2 reads YYNGEE. This CDR3 reads CASSGREGGNTEAFF. The CDR3 nucleotides read TGTGCCAGCAGCGGCAGGGAGGGGGGGAACACTGAAGCTTTCTTT.

A few counts support this clone. The rearrangement uses TRBV7-7 and TRBJ2-1, with TRBD1 identical over 9 bases. The CDR3 is 15 amino acids. Trimming removed 5 bases from V and 7 bases from J; junction bases left unmatched: 9. The V gene's germline CDR1 is SSHAT and CDR2 FNYEAQ (reference sequence). Here the CDR3 reads CASSRQGGGMNEQFF. The CDR3 coding sequence is TGTGCCAGCAGCCGACAGGGGGGGGGAATGAATGAGCAGTTCTTC.

The chain is built from TRBV6-6 and TRBJ2-5; D call uncertain. This CDR3 spans 15 amino acids. The germline CDR1 and CDR2 sequences are MNHNY and SVGAGI (reference sequence). V shed 0 bases and J shed 5 bases, with 13 bases lying between them. CDR3 nucleotides: TGTGCCAGCAGTTACTCACGTTCGGGTCCGGAGACCCAGTACTTC. It codes for CASSYSRSGPETQYF.

This clone has just a few counts. The V call is TRBV4-1, the J call TRBJ2-7, with 9 bases lining up with TRBD2. CDR1 and CDR2 from the germline V gene are MGHRA and YSYEKL. This CDR3 is 14 amino acids long. J gave up 2 bases and V 1 base, and 0 bases lay outside the gene matches. The CDR3 sequence: CASSQGGRAYEQYF. In DNA, the CDR3 is TGCGCCAGCAGCCAAGGCGGGAGGGCCTACGAGCAGTACTTC.

The V gene is TRBV7-2, the J gene TRBJ1-2; TRBD1 might be the D (6 bases). This CDR3 region has 14 residues. Trimming stripped 5 bases from V and 4 bases from J, with 14 bases between. Germline lookup yields CDR1 SGHTA and CDR2 FQGNSA. CDR3 residues: CASSPQGYSYGYTF. In DNA form, the CDR3 reads TGTGCCAGCAGCCCACAGGGTTATAGCTATGGCTACACCTTC.

CDR3 nucleotide sequence: TGTGCCACCAGCAGAGGAGCAGAGACCCAGTACTTC. It codes for CATSRGAETQYF. The chain is built from TRBV15 and TRBJ2-5; D call uncertain. Trimming pared 1 base from V and 4 bases from J, leaving 4 bases between. The germline gives CDR1 LNHNV, CDR2 YYDKDF (reference sequence). The CDR3 contains 12 residues. Supplemented by reference TRBV15 and TRBJ2-5, the full variable domain reads DAMVIQNPRYQVTQFGKPVTLSCSQTLNHNVMYWYQQKSSQAPKLLFHYYDKDFNNEADTPDNFQSRRPNTSFCFLDIRSPGLGDTAMYLCATSRGAETQYFGPGTRLLVL.

The chain is built from TRBV5-1 and TRBJ1-1; possibly TRBD1 for D (5 bases). Looked up from germline, CDR1 is SGHRS and CDR2 is YFSETQ. Trimming stripped 2 bases from V and 0 bases from J, with 11 bases between. This CDR3 is 15 amino acids long. This CDR3 reads CASSFDSTMNTEAFF. The CDR3 DNA sequence: TGCGCCAGCAGCTTTGACAGCACTATGAACACTGAAGCTTTCTTT.

This clone was counted a single time. The rearrangement links TRBV6-5 to TRBJ1-1; 7 nucleotides align to TRBD1. CDR1 is MNHEY and CDR2 is SVGAGI in the germline V gene. The CDR3 length is 15 residues. The junction had 7 bases not matched to a gene; V was cut back by 6 bases and J by 0 bases. CDR3: CASSPPGGLNTEAFF. The DNA for the CDR3 is TGTGCCAGCAGCCCCCCAGGGGGTTTGAACACTGAAGCTTTCTTT.

This clone was detected only once. V is TRBV27 and J is TRBJ1-6, with 9 bases identical to TRBD1. V was clipped by 7 bases and J by 4 bases; unmatched bases: 8. Per the germline V gene, CDR1 is MNHEY and CDR2 is SMNVEV (reference sequence). CDR3 length: 16 amino acids. The CDR3 DNA reads as TGTGCCAGCACCTTGGGACAGGGCCCTTATAATTCACCCCTCCACTTT. Translation: CASTLGQGPYNSPLHF.

This chain uses TRBV9 with TRBJ2-1; D gene unclear. The germline V gene encodes CDR1 SGDLS and CDR2 YYNGEE. This CDR3 comprises 16 residues. Trimming removed 3 bases at V and 0 bases at J, with 13 bases between. The DNA of the CDR3 is TGTGCCAGCAGCGCCCTCACTCTAAGCTCCTACAATGAGCAGTTCTTC. It encodes CASSALTLSSYNEQFF.

V and J are TRBV28 and TRBJ2-1, with D unresolved. The ends were cut back, 6 bases at V and 1 base at J, with 10 bases in the middle. This CDR3 contains 14 residues. The V gene's germline CDR1 is MDHEN and CDR2 SYDVKM. CDR3 sequence reads: CASRPPGSYNEQFF. DNA for the CDR3: TGTGCCAGCAGGCCCCCCGGGTCCTACAATGAGCAGTTCTTC.

The V and J genes are TRBV28 and TRBJ2-7; no reliable D call. The V end lost 2 bases, the J end lost 2 bases, and 10 bases lay between the germline ends. Germline V gene data show CDR1 as MDHEN and CDR2 as SYDVKM. CDR3 length: 14 amino acids. The CDR3 reads CASSLKVVPYEQYF. The CDR3 DNA is TGTGCCAGCAGTTTAAAAGTAGTGCCCTACGAGCAGTACTTC.

V and J are TRBV13 and TRBJ2-7, with TRBD1 matching 10 bases. The CDR3 is 15 amino acids. V lost 1 base to trimming and J lost 1 base; unmatched junction nucleotides: 1. Germline assignment: CDR1 PRHDT and CDR2 FYEKMQ (reference sequence). CDR3: CASSLVGQGSYEQYF. For the CDR3, the DNA is TGTGCCAGCAGCTTAGTGGGACAGGGGTCCTACGAGCAGTACTTC.

V usage is TRBV29-1 and J usage is TRBJ2-7; 9 bases match TRBD1. Germline trimming cut 7 bases from V and 3 bases from J; bases unmatched to any gene: 10. Germline V gene lookup returns CDR1 SQVTM and CDR2 ANQGSEA. There are 14 residues in the CDR3. DNA for the CDR3: TGCAGCGCTAACGGACAGGGGAGTAGCTACGAGCAGTACTTC. This codes for CSANGQGSSYEQYF.